This T cell receptor beta chain was sequenced for a study of control samples from healthy donors and cancer patients. Method: immunoSEQ multiplex PCR; TCRdb's copy keeps in-frame clones and lacks some. Of 390,000 or so clones listed, roughly 90% are singletons. This CDR3 is built from 16 residues. Germline V gene sequence: CDR1 LNHDA, CDR2 SQIVND (reference sequence). Trimming removed 6 bases from V and 4 bases from J; junction bases left unmatched: 11. The chain carries TRBV19 and TRBJ1-2, with TRBD1 matching 10 bases. This clonotype was obtained from a man aged 35 to 55 with head and neck cancer. The sequenced sample consisted of PBMCs. The CDR3 nucleotides are TGTGCCAGTAGCCTCTCACGACAGGGGGCGGGCTATGGCTACACCTTC. It codes for CASSLSRQGAGYGYTF. The variable domain in full, with the rest retrieved from reference TRBV19 and TRBJ1-2, is DGGITQSPKYLFRKEGQNVTLSCEQNLNHDAMYWYRQDPGQGLRLIYYSQIVNDFQKGDIAEGYSVSREKKESFPLTVTSAQKNPTAFYLCASSLSRQGAGYGYTFGSGTRLTVV.